These T cell receptor beta chains were read from a single sample in a study of blood T cell repertoires in COVID-19. TCRdb's table, derived via immunoSEQ multiplex PCR, lists solely in-frame clones and lacks some. This table has 90,000 to 100,000 clones, about 71% appearing once. What was sequenced was peripheral blood. These TCRs come from a woman aged 60-75 years in a cohort sampled during active or convalescent COVID-19. Each CDR3 is given without its conserved first and last residue. Each record gives: CDR3 protein, V gene, J gene, clone size. Some rows have no size entry. The others give once, few or many, or a class for an expanded clone.

CDR3: ASSRFMSGGTDTQY; V: TRBV14; J: TRBJ2-3; size: few
CDR3: ASSLALAGINEQF; V: TRBV27; J: TRBJ2-1; size: many
CDR3: ASDSRSGGNNEQF; V: TRBV4-2; J: TRBJ2-1; size: NA
CDR3: ASSLVYGGSRTEAF; V: TRBV27; J: TRBJ1-1; size: few
CDR3: ASSPSGLAGVETQY; V: TRBV18; J: TRBJ2-5; size: NA
CDR3: ASSLGLRQGLSGNTIY; V: TRBV5-1; J: TRBJ1-3; size: NA
CDR3: ASSLAGEKLF; V: TRBV12-3/TRBV12-4; J: TRBJ1-4; size: NA
CDR3: ASSQDSLAGGLSNTGELF; V: TRBV4-2; J: TRBJ2-2; size: once
CDR3: ASSLLGQGSYGYT; V: TRBV4-1; J: TRBJ1-2; size: many
CDR3: ATSREGARNNEQF; V: TRBV15; J: TRBJ2-1; size: NA